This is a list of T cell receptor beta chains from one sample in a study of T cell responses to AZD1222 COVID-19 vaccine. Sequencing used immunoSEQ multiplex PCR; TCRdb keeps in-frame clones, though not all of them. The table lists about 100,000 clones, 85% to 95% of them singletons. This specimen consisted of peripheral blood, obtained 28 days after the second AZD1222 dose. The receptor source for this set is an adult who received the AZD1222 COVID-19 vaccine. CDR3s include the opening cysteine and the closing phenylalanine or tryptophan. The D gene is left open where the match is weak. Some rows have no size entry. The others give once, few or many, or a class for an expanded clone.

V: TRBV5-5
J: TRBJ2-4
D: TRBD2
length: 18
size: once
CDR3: CASSLVSGGPPAKNIQYF
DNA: TGTGCCAGCAGCTTGGTAAGCGGGGGACCACCAGCCAAAAACATTCAGTACTTC

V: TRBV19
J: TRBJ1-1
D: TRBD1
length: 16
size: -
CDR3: CASSSAGGWGLTEAFF
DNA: TGTGCCAGTAGTTCAGCAGGGGGCTGGGGACTCACTGAAGCTTTCTTT

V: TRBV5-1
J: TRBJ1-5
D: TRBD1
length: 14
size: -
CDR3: CASSPGDRDQPQHF
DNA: TGCGCCAGCAGCCCGGGGGACAGGGATCAGCCCCAGCATTTT

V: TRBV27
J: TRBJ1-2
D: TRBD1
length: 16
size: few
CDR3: CASSSARGQGAQGYTF
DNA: TGTGCCAGCAGTTCCGCTAGAGGACAGGGGGCGCAAGGCTACACCTTC

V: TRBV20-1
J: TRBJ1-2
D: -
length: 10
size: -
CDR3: CSAGPGGYTF
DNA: TGCAGTGCTGGACCCGGAGGCTACACCTTC

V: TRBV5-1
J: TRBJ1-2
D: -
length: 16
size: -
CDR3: CASSLVQAQANYGYTF
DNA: TGCGCCAGCAGCTTGGTGCAGGCCCAAGCTAACTATGGCTACACCTTC

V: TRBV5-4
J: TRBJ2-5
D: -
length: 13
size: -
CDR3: CASKTGGRETQYF
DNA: TGTGCCAGCAAAACAGGAGGGCGAGAGACCCAGTACTTC

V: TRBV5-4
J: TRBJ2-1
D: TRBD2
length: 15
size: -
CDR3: CASSLELAAGNEQFF
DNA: TGTGCCAGCAGCTTGGAACTAGCGGCGGGTAATGAGCAGTTCTTC

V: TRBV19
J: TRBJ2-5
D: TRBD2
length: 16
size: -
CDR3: CASSVGTSGPEETQYF
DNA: TGTGCCAGTAGTGTCGGGACTAGCGGACCCGAAGAGACCCAGTACTTC

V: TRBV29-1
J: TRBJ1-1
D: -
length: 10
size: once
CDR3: CSAAGSEAFF
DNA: TGCAGCGCTGCCGGCAGCGAAGCTTTCTTT

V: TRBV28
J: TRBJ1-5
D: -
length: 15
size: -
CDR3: CASNRRRLSNQPQHF
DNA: TGTGCCAGCAACCGTAGGCGTCTTAGCAATCAGCCCCAGCATTTT

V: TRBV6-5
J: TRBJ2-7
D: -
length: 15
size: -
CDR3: CASSYQGHLSYEQYF
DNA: TGTGCCAGCAGTTACCAGGGACACCTCTCCTACGAGCAGTACTTC

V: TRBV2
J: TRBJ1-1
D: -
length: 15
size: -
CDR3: CASSAQGTSNTEAFF
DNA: TGTGCCAGCAGTGCCCAGGGGACCTCGAACACTGAAGCTTTCTTT

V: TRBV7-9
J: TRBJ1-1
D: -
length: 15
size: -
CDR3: CASSFGRSMNTEAFF
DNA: TGTGCCAGCAGCTTTGGGAGGAGCATGAACACTGAAGCTTTCTTT

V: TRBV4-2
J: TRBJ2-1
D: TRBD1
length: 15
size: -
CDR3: CASSQAQGSRNEQFF
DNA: TGTGCCAGCAGCCAAGCACAGGGGTCTCGGAATGAGCAGTTCTTC

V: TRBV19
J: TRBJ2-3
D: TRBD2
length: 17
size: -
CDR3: CASSLRTSGPATDTQYF
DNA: TGTGCCAGTAGTCTTCGGACTAGCGGGCCAGCCACAGATACGCAGTATTTT

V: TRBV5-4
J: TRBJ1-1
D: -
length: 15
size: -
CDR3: CASSAGQLMNTEAFF
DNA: TGTGCCAGCAGCGCCGGACAGCTAATGAACACTGAAGCTTTCTTT

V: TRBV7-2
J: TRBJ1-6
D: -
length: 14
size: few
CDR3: CASSLESYNSPLHF
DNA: TGTGCCAGCAGCTTGGAATCCTATAATTCACCCCTCCACTTT

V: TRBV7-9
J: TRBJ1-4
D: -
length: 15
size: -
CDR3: CASSSAGRSNEKLFF
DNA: TGTGCCAGCAGCTCGGCCGGGCGCTCTAATGAAAAACTGTTTTTT

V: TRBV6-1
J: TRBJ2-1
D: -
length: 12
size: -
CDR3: CASSDTRDEQFF
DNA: TGTGCCAGCAGTGACACAAGGGATGAGCAGTTCTTC

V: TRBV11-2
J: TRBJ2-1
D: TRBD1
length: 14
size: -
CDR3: CASSHRDRVDEQFF
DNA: TGTGCCAGCAGCCACCGGGACAGGGTCGATGAGCAGTTCTTC

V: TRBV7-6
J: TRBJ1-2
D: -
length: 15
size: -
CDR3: CASSLAGTMGYGYTF
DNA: TGTGCCAGCAGCTTAGCGGGCACGATGGGGTATGGCTACACCTTC

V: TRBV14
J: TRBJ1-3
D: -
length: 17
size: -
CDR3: CASSQGRWDISGNTIYF
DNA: TGTGCCAGCAGCCAAGGACGATGGGACATATCTGGAAACACCATATATTTT

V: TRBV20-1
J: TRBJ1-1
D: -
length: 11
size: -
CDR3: CSARVREGAFF
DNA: TGCAGTGCTAGAGTCCGTGAAGGGGCTTTCTTT

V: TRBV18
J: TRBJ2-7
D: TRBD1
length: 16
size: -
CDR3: CASSPRQGQSSYEQYF
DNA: TGTGCCAGCTCACCAAGGCAGGGACAGAGCTCCTACGAGCAGTACTTC

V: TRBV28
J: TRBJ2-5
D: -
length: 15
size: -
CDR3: CASSSAGSLRETQYF
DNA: TGTGCCAGCAGTTCCGCGGGGAGCTTAAGAGAGACCCAGTACTTC

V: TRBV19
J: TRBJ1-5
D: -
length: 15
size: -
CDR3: CASSIGAQGHQPQHF
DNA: TGTGCCAGTAGTATAGGTGCCCAGGGGCATCAGCCCCAGCATTTT

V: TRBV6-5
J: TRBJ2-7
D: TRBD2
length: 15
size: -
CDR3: CASSYAGLAGEEQYF
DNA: TGTGCCAGCAGTTACGCTGGACTAGCGGGAGAAGAGCAGTACTTC

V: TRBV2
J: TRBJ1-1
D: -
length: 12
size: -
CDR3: CASLYRVSEAFF
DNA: TGTGCCAGCTTATACAGGGTCTCTGAAGCTTTCTTT

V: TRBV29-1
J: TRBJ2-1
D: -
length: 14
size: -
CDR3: CSVEGEPSYNEQFF
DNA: TGCAGCGTTGAAGGGGAGCCATCCTACAATGAGCAGTTCTTC

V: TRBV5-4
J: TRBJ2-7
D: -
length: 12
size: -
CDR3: CASSLSGYEQYF
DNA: TGTGCCAGCAGCTTGTCCGGTTACGAGCAGTACTTC

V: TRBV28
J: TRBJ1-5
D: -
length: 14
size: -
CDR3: CATSQLFGNQPQHF
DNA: TGTGCCACCTCACAGCTATTCGGCAATCAGCCCCAGCATTTT

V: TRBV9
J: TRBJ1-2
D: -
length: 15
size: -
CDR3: CASSVAGAVTYGYTF
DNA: TGTGCCAGCAGCGTAGCGGGGGCCGTGACCTATGGCTACACCTTC

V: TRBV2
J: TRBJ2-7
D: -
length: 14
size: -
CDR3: CASSEGRLVDEQYF
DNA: TGTGCCAGCAGTGAAGGGCGACTAGTCGACGAGCAGTACTTC

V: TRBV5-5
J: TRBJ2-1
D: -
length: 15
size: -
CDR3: CASSLGGLEYNEQFF
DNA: TGTGCCAGCAGCCTGGGGGGACTTGAGTACAATGAGCAGTTCTTC

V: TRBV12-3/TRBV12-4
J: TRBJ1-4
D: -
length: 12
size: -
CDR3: CASSLVRGGLFF
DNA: TGTGCCAGCAGTTTAGTCCGGGGAGGACTGTTTTTT

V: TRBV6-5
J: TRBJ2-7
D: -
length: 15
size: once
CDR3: CASSYYGSLAEEQYF
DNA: TGTGCCAGCAGTTACTACGGGAGTCTGGCGGAAGAGCAGTACTTC

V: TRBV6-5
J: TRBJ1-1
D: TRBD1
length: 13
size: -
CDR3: CASSRDRDTEAFF
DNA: TGTGCCAGCAGTAGAGACAGGGACACTGAAGCTTTCTTT

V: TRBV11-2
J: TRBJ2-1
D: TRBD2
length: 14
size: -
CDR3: CAIERGGWYNEQFF
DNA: TGTGCCATCGAGCGGGGGGGCTGGTACAATGAGCAGTTCTTC

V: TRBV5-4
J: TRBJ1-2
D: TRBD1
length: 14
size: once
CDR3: CASSWDRSAGGYTF
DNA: TGTGCCAGCAGCTGGGACAGGAGCGCCGGGGGCTACACCTTC

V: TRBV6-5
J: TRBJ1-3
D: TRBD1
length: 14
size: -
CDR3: CASRQGSAGNTIYF
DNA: TGTGCCAGTAGACAGGGGTCCGCTGGAAACACCATATATTTT

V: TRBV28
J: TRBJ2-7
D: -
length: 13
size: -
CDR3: CASSWTDSYEQYF
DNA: TGTGCCAGCAGTTGGACAGACTCCTACGAGCAGTACTTC

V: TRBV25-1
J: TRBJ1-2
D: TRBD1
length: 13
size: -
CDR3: CASSGQGLGGYTF
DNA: TGTGCCAGCAGTGGACAGGGGCTAGGTGGCTACACCTTC

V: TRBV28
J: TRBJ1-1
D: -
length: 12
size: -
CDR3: CASSFRYTEAFF
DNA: TGTGCCAGCAGCTTCCGGTACACTGAAGCTTTCTTT

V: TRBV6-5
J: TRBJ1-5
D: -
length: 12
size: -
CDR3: CASKYSNQPQHF
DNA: TGTGCCAGCAAATATAGCAATCAGCCCCAGCATTTT

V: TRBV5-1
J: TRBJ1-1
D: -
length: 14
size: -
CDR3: CASSQGRMNTEAFF
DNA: TGCGCCAGCAGCCAGGGACGGATGAACACTGAAGCTTTCTTT

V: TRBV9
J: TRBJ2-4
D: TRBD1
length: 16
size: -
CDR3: CASSVGQGVAKNIQYF
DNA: TGTGCCAGCAGCGTAGGACAGGGGGTAGCCAAAAACATTCAGTACTTC

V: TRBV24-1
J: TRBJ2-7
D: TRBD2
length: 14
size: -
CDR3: CATSDPQAGGEQYF
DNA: TGTGCCACCAGTGACCCGCAAGCGGGAGGCGAGCAGTACTTC

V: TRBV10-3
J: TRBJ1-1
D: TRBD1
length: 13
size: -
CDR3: CAISSGTGETAFF
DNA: TGTGCCATCAGCTCCGGGACAGGGGAAACGGCTTTCTTT

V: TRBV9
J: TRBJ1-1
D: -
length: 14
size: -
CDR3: CASSVAHQNTEAFF
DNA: TGTGCCAGCAGCGTAGCACACCAGAACACTGAAGCTTTCTTT

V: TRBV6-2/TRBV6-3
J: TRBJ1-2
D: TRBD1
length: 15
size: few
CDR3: CASSYRGQGASGYTF
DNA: TGTGCCAGCAGTTATAGAGGACAGGGGGCTAGTGGCTACACCTTC

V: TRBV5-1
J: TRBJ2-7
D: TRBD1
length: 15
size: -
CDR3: CASSSTGYRDYEQYF
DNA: TGCGCCAGCAGTTCGACAGGGTACAGGGACTACGAGCAGTACTTC

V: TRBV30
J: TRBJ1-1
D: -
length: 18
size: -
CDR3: CAWSEPHTNRNGGTEAFF
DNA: TGTGCCTGGAGTGAACCCCACACGAACCGAAACGGGGGGACTGAAGCTTTCTTT

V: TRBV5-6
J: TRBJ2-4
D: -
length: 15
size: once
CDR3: CASSLGRQYKNIQYF
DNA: TGTGCCAGCAGCCTCGGTAGGCAATATAAAAACATTCAGTACTTC

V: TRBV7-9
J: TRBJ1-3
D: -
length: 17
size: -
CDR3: CASSLRRRGLGGNTIYF
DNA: TGTGCCAGCAGCTTAAGACGGCGGGGGCTCGGTGGAAACACCATATATTTT

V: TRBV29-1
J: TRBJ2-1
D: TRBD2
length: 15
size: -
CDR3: CSVGGTSGSYNEQFF
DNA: TGCAGCGTTGGCGGAACTAGCGGATCCTACAATGAGCAGTTCTTC